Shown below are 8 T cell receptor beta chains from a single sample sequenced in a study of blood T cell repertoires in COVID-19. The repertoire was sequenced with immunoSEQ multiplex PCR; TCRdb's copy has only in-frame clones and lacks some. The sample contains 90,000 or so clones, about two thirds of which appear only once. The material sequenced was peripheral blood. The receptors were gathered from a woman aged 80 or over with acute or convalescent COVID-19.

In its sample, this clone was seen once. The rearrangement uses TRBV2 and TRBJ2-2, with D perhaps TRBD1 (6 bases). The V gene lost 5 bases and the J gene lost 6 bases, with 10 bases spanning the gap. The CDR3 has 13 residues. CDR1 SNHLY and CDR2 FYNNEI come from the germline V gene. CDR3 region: CASSTRGPGELFF. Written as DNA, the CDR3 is TGTGCCAGCAGTACCAGGGGACCCGGGGAGCTGTTTTTT.

This CDR3 reads CASSPRLGASVWYEQYF. The CDR3 DNA reads TGTGCCAGCAGCCCAAGACTCGGGGCTAGCGTATGGTACGAGCAGTACTTC. The chain has TRBV3-1 (or the pseudogene TRBV3-2) and TRBJ2-7, with a possible D match to TRBD2 (6 bases). V shed 4 bases and J shed 4 bases, with 23 bases lying between them. CDR1 and CDR2 (germline): LGHDT, YNNKEL (reference sequence). This CDR3 is 17 amino acids long.

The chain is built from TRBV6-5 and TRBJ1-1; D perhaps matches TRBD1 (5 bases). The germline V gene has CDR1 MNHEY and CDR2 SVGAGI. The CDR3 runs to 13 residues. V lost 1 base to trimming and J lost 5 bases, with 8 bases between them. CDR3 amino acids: CASSYWGGTEAFF. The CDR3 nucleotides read TGTGCCAGCAGTTACTGGGGGGGGACTGAAGCTTTCTTT.

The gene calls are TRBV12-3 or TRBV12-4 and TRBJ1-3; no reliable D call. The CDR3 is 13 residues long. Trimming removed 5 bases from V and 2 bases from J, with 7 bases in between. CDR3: CASSLAAGNTIYF. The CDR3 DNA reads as TGTGCCAGCAGTCTGGCTGCTGGAAACACCATATATTTT.

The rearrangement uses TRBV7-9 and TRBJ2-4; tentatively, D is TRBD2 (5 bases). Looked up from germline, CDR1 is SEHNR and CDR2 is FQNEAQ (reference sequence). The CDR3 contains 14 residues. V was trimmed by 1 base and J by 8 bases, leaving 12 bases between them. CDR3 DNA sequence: TGTGCCAGCAGCTTAGGTCGGGGTGGAGACATTCAGTACTTC. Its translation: CASSLGRGGDIQYF.

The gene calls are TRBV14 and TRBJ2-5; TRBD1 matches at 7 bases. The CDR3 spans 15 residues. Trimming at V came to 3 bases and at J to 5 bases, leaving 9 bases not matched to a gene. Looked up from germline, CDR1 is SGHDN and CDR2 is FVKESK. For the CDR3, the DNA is TGTGCCAGCAGCCACCTCCCCAGGGGGTGGGAGACCCAGTACTTC. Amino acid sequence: CASSHLPRGWETQYF.

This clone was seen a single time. CDR3: CASSFNRGLGRSSTDTQYF. The CDR3 DNA reads TGTGCCAGCAGCTTTAACAGGGGACTAGGGAGGTCTAGCACAGATACGCAGTATTTT. The chain recombines TRBV7-9 with TRBJ2-3; a weak D match, TRBD2 (8 bases). The CDR3 has 19 amino acids. Germline V gene sequence: CDR1 SEHNR, CDR2 FQNEAQ (reference sequence). V dropped 3 bases and J dropped 0 bases, with 22 bases sitting between them.

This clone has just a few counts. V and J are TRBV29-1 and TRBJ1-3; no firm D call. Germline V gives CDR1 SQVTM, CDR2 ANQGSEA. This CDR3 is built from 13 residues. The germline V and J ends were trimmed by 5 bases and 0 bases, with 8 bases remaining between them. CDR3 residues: CSVMSNSGNTIYF. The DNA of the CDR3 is TGCAGCGTTATGTCAAACTCTGGAAACACCATATATTTT.